A selection of T cell receptor beta chains follows, all from one sample in a study of shared clonotypes between healthy human individuals. Assay used: immunoSEQ multiplex PCR; TCRdb lists only in-frame clones, some missing. The table lists over 750,000 clones, about 96% of them singletons. The sequencing input was naive CD8+ T cells sorted from blood. These TCRs come from a man aged 30-40 years in good health. CDR3s include the opening cysteine and the closing phenylalanine or tryptophan. Each record gives: D gene, clone size, V gene, J gene, CDR3 DNA, CDR3 protein. The D gene is left open where the match is weak. Only some rows state a clone size, as once, few, many or a class for expanded clones.

NA	few	TRBV5-5	TRBJ1-1	TGTGCCAGCAGCTCCATGTTGAACACTGAAGCTTTCTTT	CASSSMLNTEAFF
NA	NA	TRBV6-5	TRBJ1-2	TGTGCCAGCAGTTACTCCCGGGACAACTCGAACGGCTACACCTTC	CASSYSRDNSNGYTF
TRBD2	few	TRBV9	TRBJ2-1	TGTGCCAGCAGCGTGTCCAGGACTAGCGGGACGAATGAGCAGTTCTTC	CASSVSRTSGTNEQFF
NA	once	TRBV11-2	TRBJ2-2	TGTGCCAGCAGCCCACGTGGGGCATCGACCTCGACCGGGGAGCTGTTTTTT	CASSPRGASTSTGELFF
TRBD2	NA	TRBV9	TRBJ2-1	TGTGCCAGCAGCGTAGGGGGCGGGAGTTCCAATGAGCAGTTCTTC	CASSVGGGSSNEQFF
NA	NA	TRBV9	TRBJ2-1	TGTGCCAGCAGCACCTCGGGGGCGATCAACAATGAGCAGTTCTTC	CASSTSGAINNEQFF
NA	NA	TRBV19	TRBJ1-5	TGTGCCAGTAGTATGGGGGTTCAGCCCCAGCATTTT	CASSMGVQPQHF
NA	NA	TRBV4-3	TRBJ2-1	TGCGCCAGCAGCCAAGAAGTCCCGGACTCGCCGTACAATGAGCAGTTCTTC	CASSQEVPDSPYNEQFF
NA	NA	TRBV4-1	TRBJ1-4	TGCGCCAGCAGCCAAGGACTAGGGGGAAGTGAAAAACTGTTTTTT	CASSQGLGGSEKLFF
NA	NA	TRBV27	TRBJ2-5	TGTGCCAGCAGTTTACTGGGGGGCCCAAGAGAGACCCAGTACTTC	CASSLLGGPRETQYF
TRBD1	NA	TRBV7-9	TRBJ2-2	TGTGCCAGCAGCTTACCCACAGGGGGCGCGAACACCGGGGAGCTGTTTTTT	CASSLPTGGANTGELFF
NA	NA	TRBV4-3	TRBJ2-1	TGCGCCAGCAGTCACATAGGCTCCTACAATGAGCAGTTCTTC	CASSHIGSYNEQFF
NA	NA	TRBV7-6	TRBJ2-1	TGTGCCAGCAGCTTAGCGTTGAATGAGCAGTTCTTC	CASSLALNEQFF
TRBD2	NA	TRBV10-1	TRBJ2-1	TGCGCCAGCAGTGGGACTAGCGGGAATGAGCAGTTCTTC	CASSGTSGNEQFF
NA	NA	TRBV13	TRBJ2-3	TGTGCCAGCAGCCTAGGGTCCGTGCAAGATACGCAGTATTTT	CASSLGSVQDTQYF
NA	NA	TRBV5-5	TRBJ2-3	TGTGCCAGCAGCTTGTTTATCGGTGGCACAGATACGCAGTATTTT	CASSLFIGGTDTQYF
NA	NA	TRBV5-1	TRBJ1-3	TGCGCCAGCAGCTTGTCGGCAGGGAGTGGAAACACCATATATTTT	CASSLSAGSGNTIYF
TRBD1	NA	TRBV9	TRBJ2-2	TGTGCCAGCAGCGATAGCCGGGACAGGGGGACGAACACCGGGGAGCTGTTTTTT	CASSDSRDRGTNTGELFF
NA	NA	TRBV5-1	TRBJ2-1	TGCGCCAGCAGCTTGCCCGGTATTGTGGCGGGGTACAATGAGCAGTTCTTC	CASSLPGIVAGYNEQFF
NA	once	TRBV21-1	TRBJ2-3	TGTGCCAGCAGCAAAGAATGGACAGGCCGCACAGATACGCAGTATTTT	CASSKEWTGRTDTQYF
NA	NA	TRBV19	TRBJ2-2	TGTGCCAGTAGTCCAACACAGGGTATAACCACCGGGGAGCTGTTTTTT	CASSPTQGITTGELFF
NA	once	TRBV4-2	TRBJ2-7	TGTGCCAGCAGCCCCGAATCGGGGACGGCGCAAAACTACGAGCAGTACTTC	CASSPESGTAQNYEQYF
TRBD2	NA	TRBV5-1	TRBJ2-7	TGCGCCAGCAGCCTACGGGGAGGGAACGAGCAGTACTTC	CASSLRGGNEQYF
TRBD2	NA	TRBV15	TRBJ2-1	TGTGCCACCAGCAGACCTAGCGGGGACAATGAGCAGTTCTTC	CATSRPSGDNEQFF
NA	NA	TRBV2	TRBJ2-2	TGTGCCAGCAGTACCCGGGACCATTCCACCGGGGAGCTGTTTTTT	CASSTRDHSTGELFF
NA	NA	TRBV7-9	TRBJ1-4	TGTGCCAGCAGGCCTACAGGAGTGGGTGAAAAACTGTTTTTT	CASRPTGVGEKLFF
NA	NA	TRBV18	TRBJ2-2	TGTGCCAGCTCACCACCCACCCCCGGGGAGCTGTTTTTT	CASSPPTPGELFF
TRBD1	NA	TRBV7-8	TRBJ1-4	TGTGCCAGCAGCTTAGCACAGGGGGCTACAGGGGGCGCGGGGGAAAAACTGTTTTTT	CASSLAQGATGGAGEKLFF
NA	once	TRBV14	TRBJ2-3	TGTGCCAGCAGCCAGGCAAGCACAGATACGCAGTATTTT	CASSQASTDTQYF
NA	NA	TRBV4-3	TRBJ2-7	TGCGCCAGCAGCCAAGATGTCGGAGGAACCTACGAGCAGTACTTC	CASSQDVGGTYEQYF